This T cell receptor beta chain emerged from a study of beta chain features in type 1 diabetes. Overall study context: Across all samples, some 110 million sorted cells were examined. Findings of the study overall: Within each of all four CD4+ subsets, Type 1 diabetes patients had TCRB CDR3s that were moderately but significantly shorter.

The whole isolated RNA underwent reverse transcription, so sequencing captured expressed TCRB transcripts. Generated by immunoSEQ multiplex PCR, the TCRdb table keeps only in-frame clones and is missing some. The sample yields 300,000 or so clones, roughly 9% seen once. The CDR3 is made up of 13 amino acids. Germline loops: CDR1 SNHLY, CDR2 FYNNEI. V gave up 6 bases and J gave up 6 bases; unmatched junction bases: 3. Donors underwent one heparinised blood draw, around 100 mL on average. Via the markers CD45RO/CCR7/CD25/CD127/CD95/CD27, stem cell-like memory, regulatory, central memory and naive CD4+ cells were sorted. Purity above 98% was achieved in all sorted populations. This clone showed up just a few times. The antigen is not known. The identical CDR3 is also encoded by other nucleotide sequences in the sample.

This sequence originates from a man under 40 with type 1 diabetes. The sequenced sample was central memory CD4+ T cells from blood. The chain uses TRBV2 and TRBJ2-1, with TRBD1 identical over 9 bases. CDR3 region: CASSGQGRNEQFF. The DNA of the CDR3 is TGTGCCAGCAGCGGACAGGGGCGCAATGAGCAGTTCTTC.